A selection of T cell receptor beta chains follows, all from one sample in a study of blood T cell repertoires in COVID-19. The protocol was immunoSEQ multiplex PCR, while the TCRdb copy is restricted to in-frame clones and leaves out a portion. Here the sample spans roughly 100,000 clones, around 80% being singletons. Sequencing input: peripheral blood. Receptors originate from a human donor in a cohort sampled during active COVID-19. CDR3s leave out the opening cysteine and the closing phenylalanine or tryptophan.

v_call cdr3_length cdr3_aa
TRBV28 13 ASRGQGAGNSPLH
TRBV7-3 13 ASSSATGTNTEAF
TRBV12-3/TRBV12-4 11 ASSPTDPETQY
TRBV2 9 ASRRGYEQY
TRBV30 11 AWSTYSNQPQH
TRBV28 12 ASSRTGPFYGYT
TRBV28 12 ASSFPGSGNTIY
TRBV18 12 ASSLGVGDTEAF
TRBV2 13 ASSGQTPSRETQY
TRBV3-1/TRBV3-2 13 ASSLRERPSYEQY
TRBV19 17 ASSITPRASGRALNEQF
TRBV20-1 9 SAPVGLLQY
TRBV7-9 13 ASSPPSGSYNEQF
TRBV19 13 ASSLGTATPYGYT
TRBV28 11 ASTSGQGGEAF
TRBV5-6 9 ASSPNNEQF
TRBV6-2/TRBV6-3 12 ASSRDRGRLEQY
TRBV28 12 ASSPPGYNSPLH
TRBV28 12 ASSITGGGYGYT
TRBV28 15 ASTHRGSAGGSYEQY
TRBV5-1 12 ASSFETGGNTIY
TRBV7-8 14 ASTGGLSSGANVLT
TRBV7-9 13 ASSLAGGDNTEAF
TRBV5-5 14 ASSGDRERTGNTIY
TRBV19 11 ASRSGGGGEQY
TRBV18 13 ASSPSQQTNTEAF
TRBV4-1 13 ASSQDWRGDTEAF
TRBV5-4 12 ASSTGTDFYEQY
TRBV19 13 ASSSTQGFSTEAF